This T cell receptor beta chain originates from a study of blood T cells in healthy people across ages. Whole-study findings and limits: Not knowing donor CMV status may have confounded expanded clonotype changes. With age, beta diversity per million T cells declined roughly linearly, significantly by 40.

Per-sample yields of isolated PBMCs were at least 6.5 million. The use of a sample-barcoded 5' primer and a J-beta primer mix characterized a second PCR of roughly 7 to 11 cycles. Each CDR3 protein gets one entry after TCRdb re-called the 5' RACE reads with MiXCR. The table lists about 1.5 million distinct CDR3 sequences, approximately 42% of them singletons, with more than 4% in the top ten. With regard to this clonotype: Its cognate antigen is unknown.

This TCR came from a woman aged 18 to 35 in good health. Sequencing input: blood.

CDR3: CASSFLGSGDNEQFF. Written as DNA, the CDR3 is TGTGCCAGCAGTTTCTTAGGCAGCGGGGACAATGAGCAGTTCTTC. The gene calls are TRBV27 and TRBJ2-1, with 7 nucleotides matching TRBD2. The CDR3 spans 15 residues. Trimming cost V 3 bases and J 5 bases; bases outside gene matches: 7. The germline gives CDR1 MNHEY, CDR2 SMNVEV (reference sequence).